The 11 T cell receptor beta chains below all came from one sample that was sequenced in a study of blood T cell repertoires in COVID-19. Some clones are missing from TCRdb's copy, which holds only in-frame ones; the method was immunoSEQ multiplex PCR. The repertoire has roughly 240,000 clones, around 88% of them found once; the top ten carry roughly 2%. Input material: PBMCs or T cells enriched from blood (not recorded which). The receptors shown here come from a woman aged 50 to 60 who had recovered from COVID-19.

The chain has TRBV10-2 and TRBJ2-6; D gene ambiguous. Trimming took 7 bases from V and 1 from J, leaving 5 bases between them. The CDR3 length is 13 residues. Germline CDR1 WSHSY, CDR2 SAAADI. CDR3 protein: CASTRSGANVLTF. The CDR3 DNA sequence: TGCGCCAGCACCAGATCTGGGGCCAACGTCCTGACTTTC.

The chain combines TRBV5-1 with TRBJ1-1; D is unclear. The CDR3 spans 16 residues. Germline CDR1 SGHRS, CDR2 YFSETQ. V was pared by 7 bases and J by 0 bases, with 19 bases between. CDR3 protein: CASSGTADELNTEAFF. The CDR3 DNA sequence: TGCGCCAGCTCGGGAACAGCCGATGAATTGAACACTGAAGCTTTCTTT. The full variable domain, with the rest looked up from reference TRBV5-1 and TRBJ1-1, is KAGVTQTPRYLIKTRGQQVTLSCSPISGHRSVSWYQQTPGQGLQFLFEYFSETQRNKGNFPGRFSGRQFSNSRSEMNVSTLELGDSALYLCASSGTADELNTEAFFGQGTRLTVV.

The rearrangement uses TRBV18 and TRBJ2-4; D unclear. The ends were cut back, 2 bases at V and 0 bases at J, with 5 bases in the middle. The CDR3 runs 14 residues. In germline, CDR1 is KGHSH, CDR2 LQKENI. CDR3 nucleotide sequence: TGTGCCAGCTCACCAGTACTAGCCAAAAACATTCAGTACTTC. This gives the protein CASSPVLAKNIQYF. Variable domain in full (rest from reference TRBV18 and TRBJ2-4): NAGVMQNPRHLVRRRGQEARLRCSPMKGHSHVYWYRQLPEEGLKFMVYLQKENIIDESGMPKERFSAEFPKEGPSILRIQQVVRGDSAAYFCASSPVLAKNIQYFGAGTRLSVL.

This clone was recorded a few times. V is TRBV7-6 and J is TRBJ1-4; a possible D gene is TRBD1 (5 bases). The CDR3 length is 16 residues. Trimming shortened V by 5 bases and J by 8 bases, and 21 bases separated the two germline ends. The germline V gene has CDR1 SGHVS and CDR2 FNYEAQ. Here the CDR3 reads CASSPQPPGGGEKLFF. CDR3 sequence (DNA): TGTGCCAGCAGCCCCCAGCCCCCGGGGGGAGGGGAAAAACTGTTTTTT.

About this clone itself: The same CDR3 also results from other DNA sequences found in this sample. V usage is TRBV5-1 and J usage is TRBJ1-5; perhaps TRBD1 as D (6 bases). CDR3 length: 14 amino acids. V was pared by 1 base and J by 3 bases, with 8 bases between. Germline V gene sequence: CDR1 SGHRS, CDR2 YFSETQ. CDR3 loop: CASSLWGHNQPQHF. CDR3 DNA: TGCGCCAGCAGCTTGTGGGGGCACAATCAGCCCCAGCATTTT.

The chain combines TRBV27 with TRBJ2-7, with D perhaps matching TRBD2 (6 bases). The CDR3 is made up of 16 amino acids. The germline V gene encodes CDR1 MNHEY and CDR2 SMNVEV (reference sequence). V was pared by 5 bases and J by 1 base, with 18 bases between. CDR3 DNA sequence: TGTGCCAGCAGTAAAAAACTAGCCGTACTGTCCTACGAGCAGTACTTC. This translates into CASSKKLAVLSYEQYF.

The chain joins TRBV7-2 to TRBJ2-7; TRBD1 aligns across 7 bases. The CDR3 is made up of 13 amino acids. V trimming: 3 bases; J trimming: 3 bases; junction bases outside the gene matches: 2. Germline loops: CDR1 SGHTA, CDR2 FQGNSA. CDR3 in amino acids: CASSLDRNYEQYF. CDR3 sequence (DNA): TGTGCCAGCAGCTTGGACAGGAACTACGAGCAGTACTTC.

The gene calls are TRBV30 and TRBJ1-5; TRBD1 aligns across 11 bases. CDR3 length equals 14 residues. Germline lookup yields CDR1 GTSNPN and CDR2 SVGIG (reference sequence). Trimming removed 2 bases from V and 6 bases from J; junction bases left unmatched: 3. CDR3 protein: CAWSRDRGFQPQHF. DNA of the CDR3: TGTGCCTGGAGTCGGGACAGGGGGTTTCAGCCCCAGCATTTT.

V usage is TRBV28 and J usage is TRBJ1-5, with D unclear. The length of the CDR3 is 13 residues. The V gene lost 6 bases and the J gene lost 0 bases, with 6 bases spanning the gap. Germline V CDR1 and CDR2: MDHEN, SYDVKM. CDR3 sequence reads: CASRTHSNQPQHF. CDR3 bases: TGTGCCAGCAGAACACATAGCAATCAGCCCCAGCATTTT.

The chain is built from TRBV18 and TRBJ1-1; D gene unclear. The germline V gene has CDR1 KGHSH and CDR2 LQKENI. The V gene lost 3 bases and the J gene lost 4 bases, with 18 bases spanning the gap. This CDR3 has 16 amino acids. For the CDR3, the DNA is TGTGCCAGCTCACCCAGCCACCTCCGGGTAGGCACTGAAGCTTTCTTT. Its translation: CASSPSHLRVGTEAFF. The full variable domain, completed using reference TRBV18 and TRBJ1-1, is NAGVMQNPRHLVRRRGQEARLRCSPMKGHSHVYWYRQLPEEGLKFMVYLQKENIIDESGMPKERFSAEFPKEGPSILRIQQVVRGDSAAYFCASSPSHLRVGTEAFFGQGTRLTVV.

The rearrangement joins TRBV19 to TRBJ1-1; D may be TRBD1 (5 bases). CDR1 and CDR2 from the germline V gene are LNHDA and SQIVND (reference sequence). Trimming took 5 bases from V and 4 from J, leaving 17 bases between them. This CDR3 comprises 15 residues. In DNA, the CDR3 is TGTGCCAGTAGTCTGGGCAGGGCAGGCGGCACTGAAGCTTTCTTT. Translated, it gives CASSLGRAGGTEAFF.